This TCR beta chain was obtained from a study of response to subunit inactivated influenza vaccine. Study conclusions and caveats: It was the authors' suggestion that each seasonal influenza vaccination recruits few new T cells.

About this clonotype: Its specificity is unknown.

TCRdb itself ran the RT-PCR reads through MiXCR, one entry per CDR3 protein. Of some 600,000 distinct CDR3 sequences in the sample, 14% were seen once. The CDR3 spans 18 residues. Germline lookup yields CDR1 SQVTM and CDR2 ANQGSEA. The V end lost 2 bases, the J end lost 7 bases, and 24 bases lay between the germline ends. The clonotype was recovered from a man between 45 and 60 years old who received an inactivated influenza vaccine. This chain connects TRBV29-1 to TRBJ1-6; D call uncertain. Sequencing was performed on PBMCs from blood, taken less than 15 days before vaccination. Here the CDR3 reads CSVERAPELEKRNSPLHF. Written as DNA, the CDR3 is TGCAGCGTTGAAAGGGCTCCCGAATTAGAGAAGAGAAATTCACCCCTCCACTTT.